The present T cell receptor beta chain was sequenced within a study of shared clonotypes between healthy human individuals. Study-wide points: Larger estimated richness was generally seen in naive subsets than in memory subsets.

The CDR3 sequence is 12 residues long. V was trimmed by 0 bases and J by 9 bases, leaving 5 bases between them. Germline V gene data show CDR1 as MGHRA and CDR2 as YSYEKL. Naive CD8 cells comprised CD45RO-negative, CCR7-positively selected cells, excluding terminally differentiated effector memory CD45RA+ cells. In regard to this clone: Its cognate antigen is unknown.

The method was immunoSEQ multiplex PCR; TCRdb's version includes in-frame clones alone and lacks a portion of them. Of about 580,000 clones detected, roughly 98% appear once; the ten largest clones hold 0.3%. This TCR was recovered from a man aged 25 to 45 in good health. This chain joins TRBV4-1 and TRBJ2-2; D gene ambiguous. Sequenced sample: naive CD8+ T cells sorted from blood. CDR3 in DNA: TGCGCCAGCAGCCAAGATTTCCGGGAGCTGTTTTTT. Translated: CASSQDFRELFF.